These 17 T cell receptor beta chains came from one sample sequenced in a study of T cells in Graves' hyperthyroidism and ophthalmopathy. Amplification of TCR beta CDR3 regions used RNA as the template. The HTBI primer set was used in a first-round RT-PCR of the TCR CDR3. In TCRdb, the multiplex PCR reads were re-called with MiXCR into one record per CDR3 protein. The sample carries roughly 380,000 distinct CDR3 sequences, approximately 15% recorded once. Sequencing was carried out using blood. These receptor sequences come from a woman younger than 30 with Graves' hyperthyroidism.

V gene TRBV6-1 combines with J gene TRBJ1-5; D not resolved. The V gene's germline CDR1 is MNHNS and CDR2 SASEGT. The V and J ends lost 2 bases and 3 bases respectively, with 11 bases between them. This CDR3 is 15 amino acids long. The CDR3 nucleotides are TGTGCCAGCAGTGAAAGTGCGCCGAACAATCAGCCCCAGCATTTT. Its translation: CASSESAPNNQPQHF.

This chain uses TRBV30 with TRBJ2-5; D remains ambiguous. CDR1 is GTSNPN, CDR2 SVGIG, per germline (reference sequence). The germline V and J ends were trimmed by 3 bases and 1 base, with 9 bases remaining between them. This CDR3 has 13 residues. In DNA, the CDR3 is TGTGCCTGGAGGCTACATAGCCAAGAGACCCAGTACTTC. Residues: CAWRLHSQETQYF.

The table lists this clonotype with many counts. This rearrangement joins TRBV12-3 or TRBV12-4 to TRBJ2-4, with D uncertain. Trimming shortened V by 5 bases and J by 3 bases, and 11 bases separated the two germline ends. This CDR3 spans 14 amino acids. CDR3 in DNA: TGTGCCAGCAGTCTCCGGGCCGTCAAAAACATTCAGTACTTC. It translates to CASSLRAVKNIQYF.

This chain joins TRBV11-2 and TRBJ1-3; D is unresolved. Germline values: CDR1 SGHAT, CDR2 FQNNGV. The CDR3 covers 15 residues. Trimming took 5 bases from V and 1 from J, leaving 12 bases between them. For the CDR3, the DNA is TGTGCCAGCAGCAACTTAATTTCATCTGGAAACACCATATATTTT. This encodes CASSNLISSGNTIYF.

This clonotype was found a few times. J is TRBJ1-3 and V is TRBV7-2, with D uncertain. CDR1 is SGHTA and CDR2 is FQGNSA in the germline V gene. The V and J ends lost 3 bases and 0 bases respectively, with 9 bases between them. The length of the CDR3 is 15 residues. CDR3 region: CASSFADRSGNTIYF. The CDR3 DNA reads as TGTGCCAGCAGCTTCGCGGACCGCTCTGGAAACACCATATATTTT. The variable domain in full, completed from reference TRBV7-2 and TRBJ1-3, reads GAGVSQSPSNKVTEKGKDVELRCDPISGHTALYWYRQSLGQGLEFLIYFQGNSAPDKSGLPSDRFSAERTGGSVSTLTIQRTQQEDSAVYLCASSFADRSGNTIYFGEGSWLTVV.

The sample holds many counts of this clonotype. The J gene is TRBJ2-1, the V gene TRBV6-1; D tentatively fits TRBD1 or TRBD2 (5 bases each). The CDR3 is 11 amino acids. V was cut by 3 bases and J by 13 bases, with 10 bases left in between. Germline CDR1 MNHNS, CDR2 SASEGT. CDR3 residues: CASSESGTQFF. CDR3 nucleotide sequence: TGTGCCAGCAGTGAGTCAGGGACCCAGTTCTTC.

This chain uses TRBV5-1 with TRBJ2-5; TRBD1 aligns across 8 bases. J lost 2 bases, V lost 5 bases, and 5 bases had no gene match. The CDR3 loop spans 14 amino acids. Germline CDR1 and CDR2: SGHRS and YFSETQ. CDR3 sequence reads: CASRGTGVQETQYF. In nucleotides, the CDR3 is TGCGCCAGCAGGGGGACAGGTGTTCAAGAGACCCAGTACTTC.

This clonotype was seen at least ten times. The rearrangement uses TRBV12-3 or TRBV12-4 and TRBJ1-6, with D perhaps TRBD1 (6 bases). Trimming removed 10 bases at V and 8 bases at J, with 15 bases between. The CDR3 is 13 residues long. Written as DNA, the CDR3 is TGTGCCACTACCCGGGGGGCGGATTCACCCCTCCACTTT. Protein product: CATTRGADSPLHF.

Turning to this clonotype: This may stem from a read error, because a much larger clone lies one nucleotide away. V usage is TRBV10-3 and J usage is TRBJ2-1; D gene ambiguous. The CDR3 has 16 amino acids. The V end lost 3 bases, the J end lost 0 bases, and 12 bases lay between the germline ends. Germline V gives CDR1 ENHRY, CDR2 SYGVKD. The CDR3 nucleotides are TGTGCCATCAGTGAAGAGTCAGCGAGCTCCTACAATGAGCAGTTCTTC. It yields the protein CAISEESASSYNEQFF.

V and J are TRBV2 and TRBJ1-1, with 10 bases lining up with TRBD1. Germline loops: CDR1 SNHLY, CDR2 FYNNEI. The trim removed 6 bases at V and 4 bases at J, leaving 11 bases unmatched. The CDR3 runs to 16 residues. Here the CDR3 reads CASRISPGQGGTEAFF. The CDR3 coding sequence is TGTGCCAGCAGAATTAGCCCAGGACAGGGGGGCACTGAAGCTTTCTTT. The whole variable domain, remainder taken from reference TRBV2 and TRBJ1-1, is EPEVTQTPSHQVTQMGQEVILRCVPISNHLYFYWYRQILGQKVEFLVSFYNNEISEKSEIFDDQFSVERPDGSNFTLKIRSTKLEDSAMYFCASRISPGQGGTEAFFGQGTRLTVV.

The chain employs TRBV20-1 and TRBJ2-2, with D perhaps matching TRBD1 (6 bases). The CDR3 loop spans 14 amino acids. Germline V gives CDR1 DFQATT, CDR2 SNEGSKA (reference sequence). V lost 3 bases and J 5 bases, leaving 13 bases between the germline ends. This CDR3 reads CSASPQQGTGELFF. The CDR3 DNA is TGCAGTGCTAGTCCACAGCAGGGGACCGGGGAGCTGTTTTTT.

This clonotype was detected a few times. The chain recombines TRBV20-1 with TRBJ1-2; no reliable D call. The CDR3 runs 15 residues. Germline V CDR1 and CDR2: DFQATT, SNEGSKA (reference sequence). Deletions cut 4 bases from V and 0 bases from J, with 15 bases between. The CDR3 sequence: CSATYRRNSNYGYTF. The CDR3 region has the DNA TGCAGTGCTACTTATAGGCGGAACTCTAACTATGGCTACACCTTC.

Comment on this clonotype: A read error may produce the germline difference seen at one junction end. V and J are TRBV7-9 and TRBJ2-1; D is undetermined. The CDR3 has 16 residues. Per germline, CDR1 SEHNR and CDR2 FQNEAQ (reference sequence). CDR3 coding DNA: TGTGCCAGCGGCTTAAGTACGGGCCAAGGGTACGATGAGCAGTTCTTC. Translating it yields CASGLSTGQGYDEQFF.

This clonotype appeared a few times. This sequence joins TRBV9 and TRBJ2-1; TRBD2 might be the D (7 bases). The V end lost 4 bases, the J end lost 1 base, and 18 bases lay between the germline ends. The CDR3 covers 17 residues. CDR1 and CDR2 from the germline V gene are SGDLS and YYNGEE. CDR3 nucleotides: TGTGCCAGCAGCACCTCTTCGGGGGGCGGTTCCTACAATGAGCAGTTCTTC. Translating gives CASSTSSGGGSYNEQFF.

This clonotype was recorded a few times. This chain links TRBV6-1 with TRBJ1-1; D is perhaps TRBD1 (5 bases). CDR1 MNHNS and CDR2 SASEGT come from the germline V gene. V was shortened by 5 bases and J by 0 bases, with 13 bases between the two germline ends. The length of the CDR3 is 15 residues. The CDR3 reads CASSITREMNTEAFF. The CDR3 nucleotides read TGTGCCAGCAGTATCACCAGGGAGATGAACACTGAAGCTTTCTTT.

This clonotype was seen ten or more times. The rearrangement joins TRBV4-1 to TRBJ1-2; D is undetermined. Germline values: CDR1 MGHRA, CDR2 YSYEKL. The length of the CDR3 is 17 residues. V gave up 0 bases and J gave up 4 bases, with 18 bases separating them. DNA for the CDR3: TGCGCCAGCAGCCAAGACGGCCCGGGGATCTTTACCTATGGCTACACCTTC. Residues: CASSQDGPGIFTYGYTF.

Only a few counts were recorded for this clonotype. This chain connects TRBV20-1 to TRBJ2-5; 7 bases match TRBD1. This CDR3 comprises 15 residues. Per germline, CDR1 DFQATT and CDR2 SNEGSKA (reference sequence). The junction had 7 bases not matched to a gene; V was cut back by 0 bases and J by 3 bases. This CDR3 reads CSARDFTTGEETQYF. CDR3 nucleotides: TGCAGTGCTAGAGATTTCACAACAGGGGAAGAGACCCAGTACTTC.